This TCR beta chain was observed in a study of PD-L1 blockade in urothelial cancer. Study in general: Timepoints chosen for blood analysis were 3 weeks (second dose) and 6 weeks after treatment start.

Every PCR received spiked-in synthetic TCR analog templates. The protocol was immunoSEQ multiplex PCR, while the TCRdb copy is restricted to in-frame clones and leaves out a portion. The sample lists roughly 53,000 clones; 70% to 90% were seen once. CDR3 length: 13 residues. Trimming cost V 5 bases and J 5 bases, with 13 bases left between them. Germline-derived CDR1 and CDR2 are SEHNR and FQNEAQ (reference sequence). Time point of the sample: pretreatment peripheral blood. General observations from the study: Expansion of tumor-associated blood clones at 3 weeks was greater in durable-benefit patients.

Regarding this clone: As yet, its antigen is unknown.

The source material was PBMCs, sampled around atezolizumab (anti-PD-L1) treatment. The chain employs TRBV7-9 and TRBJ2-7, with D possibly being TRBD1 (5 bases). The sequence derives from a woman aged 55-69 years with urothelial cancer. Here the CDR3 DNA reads TGTGCCAGCAGCCCAACCCACAGGCACGAGCAGTACTTC. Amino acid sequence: CASSPTHRHEQYF.